These T cell receptor beta chains were read from a single sample in a study of T cells expressing NK-cell markers. TCRdb re-called the 5' RACE reads and gives one entry per CDR3 protein, without DNA. The sample shows about 180,000 distinct CDR3 sequences, and about 19% sits with its ten largest clones. The material sequenced was blood T cells: a sorted CD56 or NKG2C T cell subset, CD4+ or CD8+ T cells, or bulk PBMC T cells (not recorded which). These receptors all stem from a man aged 18-70 years in good health. Both conserved end residues are part of each CDR3. Each record gives: V gene, J gene, CDR3 protein.

TRBV12-3/TRBV12-4	TRBJ2-3	CASTWVRATDTQYF
TRBV28	TRBJ1-5	CASRTRDSNQPQHF
TRBV25-1	TRBJ2-7	CASRVALGEQYF
TRBV2	TRBJ2-1	CASTPSPRQGPSSYNEQFF
TRBV12-3/TRBV12-4	TRBJ2-7	CASSLEVWAGGPPYEQYF
TRBV12-3/TRBV12-4	TRBJ2-2	CASSKARDTSNTGELFF
TRBV6-1	TRBJ1-2	CASSHRQYYGYTF
TRBV20-1	TRBJ2-7	CSAPQSAGGNEQYF
TRBV7-2	TRBJ2-7	CASSLARDRVDEQYF
TRBV14	TRBJ2-7	CASSLGTVFVEQYF
TRBV9	TRBJ2-5	CASSVDSGGVQETQYF
TRBV5-5	TRBJ2-5	CASSLIGLTYQETQYF
TRBV25-1	TRBJ1-2	CASSVTANYGYTF
TRBV7-2	TRBJ2-5	CATTDRVAATQYF
TRBV7-6	TRBJ2-3	CASSRGGRADTQYF
TRBV6-1	TRBJ2-4	CASRPGIPKNIQYF
TRBV9	TRBJ2-3	CASSEDRGRADTQYF
TRBV5-4	TRBJ2-3	CASSYLDYPDTQYF
TRBV4-1	TRBJ2-1	CASSSLAGGFHEQFF
TRBV19	TRBJ1-2	CASTQGSGYTF
TRBV5-5	TRBJ2-7	CASSLVKGETYEQYF
TRBV20-1	TRBJ1-2	CSARADRAQTF
TRBV12-3/TRBV12-4	TRBJ1-3	CASSPTGGSGNTIYF
TRBV6-1	TRBJ1-5	CASSDPGDQPQHF
TRBV3-1	TRBJ2-6	CASSQARQELTTGANVLTF
TRBV13	TRBJ2-5	CASSFTRVQETQYF
TRBV5-6	TRBJ2-3	CASSLELDGTGGTDTQYF
TRBV7-3	TRBJ2-3	CASSWGLTGDGTDTQYF
TRBV18	TRBJ2-1	CASSPRADYNEQFF
TRBV18	TRBJ2-6	CASSDRAGLSGANVLTF
TRBV19	TRBJ2-7	CASSMVLAGGPFAYEQYF
TRBV7-9	TRBJ2-3	CASSQGQGGEGDTQYF
TRBV4-1	TRBJ2-3	CASSQESRAPQDTQYF
TRBV4-1	TRBJ1-2	CASSHMPGDMKYGYTF
TRBV11-2	TRBJ2-7	CASSLVYSQNYEQYF
TRBV2	TRBJ1-5	CASSEGWVGGQPQHF
TRBV4-1	TRBJ1-5	CASSQEASGPNQPQHF
TRBV28	TRBJ2-7	CASTLLGHNEQYF
TRBV5-1	TRBJ1-1	CASSLSSGGAGYEAFF
TRBV25-1	TRBJ2-1	CASSEFEGQGSYNEQFF
TRBV19	TRBJ1-2	CASSIVITGGNYGYTF
TRBV9	TRBJ1-1	CASSVGQVGSDSNTEAFF
TRBV19	TRBJ2-7	CASSITGVDYEQYF
TRBV25-1	TRBJ1-2	CASSQGSDYGYTF
TRBV5-6	TRBJ1-5	CASSHTGGYSNQPQHF
TRBV27	TRBJ2-6	CASTDFLSGANVLTF
TRBV29-1	TRBJ1-1	CSAWVLTTEAFF
TRBV19	TRBJ1-1	CASSIVTSSTEAFF
TRBV5-4	TRBJ2-3	CASSLGGAGVFTDTQYF
TRBV11-2	TRBJ2-7	CASSLDLAGGAEQYF
TRBV20-1	TRBJ2-5	CSARDGGGPKKETQYF
TRBV6-4	TRBJ2-1	CASIPIPGRQNEQFF
TRBV7-6	TRBJ2-7	CASSSLNGEQYF
TRBV3-1	TRBJ2-1	CASSLAASGDEQFF
TRBV7-9	TRBJ2-5	CASRLSLSSETQYF
TRBV18	TRBJ1-2	CASSPGAENYGYTF
TRBV25-1	TRBJ1-1	CASSTGGQKMNTEAFF
TRBV20-1	TRBJ2-4	CSAWDGGWDIQYF
TRBV20-1	TRBJ2-3	CSAALGGLTDTQYF
TRBV7-3	TRBJ2-3	CASSLTTAPTDTQYF